The 20 T cell receptor beta chains in this list originate from one sample, sequenced in a study of OX40 agonist ivuxolimab in advanced cancers. Measured with immunoSEQ multiplex PCR; TCRdb has only the in-frame clones, and not every one. The data hold 80,000 to 100,000 clones, with roughly 94% observed a single time. Sequenced here: CD4+ or CD8+ T cells sorted from blood, sampled in a trial of the OX40 agonist ivuxolimab. Source of these receptors: an adult with an advanced solid tumor such as melanoma, head and neck, liver or kidney cancer.

The V gene is TRBV6-6, the J gene TRBJ2-7, with 8 bases that match TRBD2. V was clipped by 2 bases and J by 4 bases; unmatched bases: 4. This CDR3 has 14 amino acids. Germline V gene lookup returns CDR1 MNHNY and CDR2 SVGAGI (reference sequence). CDR3: CASSYAAGEYEQYF. In DNA, the CDR3 is TGTGCCAGCAGTTACGCAGCGGGAGAGTACGAGCAGTACTTC.

This rearrangement joins TRBV18 to TRBJ2-1, with TRBD1 matching 8 bases. Germline V CDR1 and CDR2: KGHSH, LQKENI. V shed 6 bases, J shed 8 bases, and the junction held 9 bases outside the gene matches. There are 14 residues in the CDR3. CDR3 sequence (DNA): TGTGCCAGCTCCCCTGCGGACAGGGACGATGAGCAGTTCTTC. Residues: CASSPADRDDEQFF.

The gene calls are TRBV27 and TRBJ1-2; D remains unclear. V gave up 5 bases and J gave up 6 bases, with 19 bases separating them. CDR1 is MNHEY and CDR2 is SMNVEV in the germline V gene (reference sequence). The CDR3 contains 15 residues. CDR3 amino acids: CASSLSSRDYHGYTF. CDR3 nucleotides: TGTGCCAGCAGTCTCTCCTCTAGGGATTATCATGGCTACACCTTC.

CDR3 DNA: TGTGCCAGCAGTCCACCCGGACAGTACACCGGGGAGCTGTTTTTT. It encodes CASSPPGQYTGELFF. The rearrangement uses TRBV28 and TRBJ2-2; tentatively, D is TRBD1 (6 bases). V dropped 5 bases and J dropped 3 bases, with 13 bases sitting between them. CDR3 length: 15 residues. CDR1 is MDHEN, CDR2 SYDVKM, per germline.

The chain combines TRBV18 with TRBJ1-3; D is unresolved. The germline V and J ends were trimmed by 1 base and 0 bases, with 13 bases remaining between them. CDR1 is KGHSH, CDR2 LQKENI, per germline. This CDR3 has 17 amino acids. The CDR3 DNA reads TGTGCCAGCTCACCACGGGAGACAAAACTCTCTGGAAACACCATATATTTT. Its protein product is CASSPRETKLSGNTIYF.

The J gene is TRBJ2-1, the V gene TRBV11-3; the match to TRBD2 covers 10 bases. V lost 5 bases to trimming and J lost 7 bases; unmatched junction nucleotides: 11. CDR3 length: 16 residues. The germline V gene encodes CDR1 SGHNT and CDR2 YENEEA. CDR3 region: CASSPRGTSDSNEQFF. CDR3 in DNA: TGTGCCAGCAGCCCCCGGGGGACTAGCGACAGTAATGAGCAGTTCTTC.

The V and J genes are TRBV19 and TRBJ1-5; perhaps TRBD1 as D (5 bases). Germline values: CDR1 LNHDA, CDR2 SQIVND (reference sequence). CDR3 length: 16 residues. V lost 5 bases to trimming and J lost 1 base, with 15 bases between them. The CDR3 DNA is TGTGCCAGTAGTCAGCGGACAAGAGGGAGCAATCAGCCCCAGCATTTT. It encodes CASSQRTRGSNQPQHF.

In its sample, this clone was seen many times. The J gene is TRBJ1-2, the V gene TRBV14, with D unresolved. The V end lost 0 bases, the J end lost 4 bases, and 6 bases lay between the germline ends. The length of the CDR3 is 13 residues. Germline V gene sequence: CDR1 SGHDN, CDR2 FVKESK. The CDR3 nucleotides are TGTGCCAGCAGCCAAGATTACAGCTATGGCTACACCTTC. Translation gives CASSQDYSYGYTF.

J is TRBJ1-2 and V is TRBV5-8; D gene ambiguous. This CDR3 spans 12 amino acids. Trimming took off 0 bases at V and 8 bases at J, with 8 bases between the two ends. Germline V gives CDR1 SGHTS, CDR2 YDEGEE. The CDR3 is CASSLGGKGYTF. The CDR3 DNA follows: TGTGCCAGCAGCTTGGGAGGGAAGGGCTACACCTTC. The full variable domain, in which reference TRBV5-8 and TRBJ1-2 provide the parts outside the CDR3, is EAGVTQSPTHLIKTRGQQATLRCSPISGHTSVYWYQQALGLGLQFLLWYDEGEERNRGNFPPRFSGRQFPNYSSELNVNALELEDSALYLCASSLGGKGYTFGSGTRLTVV.

This clone appeared once. The rearrangement joins TRBV6-6 to TRBJ1-1, with 9 nucleotides matching TRBD1. The germline gives CDR1 MNHNY, CDR2 SVGAGI (reference sequence). This CDR3 region has 16 residues. The ends lost 6 bases at V and 4 bases at J; junction bases unmatched: 12. For the CDR3, the DNA is TGTGCCAGCAGCCCCTCCCCGGGACAGGGTTCCACTGAAGCTTTCTTT. It encodes CASSPSPGQGSTEAFF.

The chain couples TRBV19 to TRBJ1-1, with TRBD1 as a possible D gene (6 bases). V was pared by 5 bases and J by 4 bases, with 14 bases between. CDR3 size: 14 residues. Germline loops: CDR1 LNHDA, CDR2 SQIVND (reference sequence). In nucleotides, the CDR3 is TGTGCCAGTAGTTCGGGGGGGCGAAGCACTGAAGCTTTCTTT. Translated, it gives CASSSGGRSTEAFF.

The V and J genes are TRBV19 and TRBJ2-7, with D perhaps matching TRBD1 (5 bases). This CDR3 comprises 11 residues. CDR1 LNHDA and CDR2 SQIVND come from the germline V gene (reference sequence). Trimming took off 5 bases at V and 4 bases at J, with 6 bases between the two ends. The chain's CDR3 is CASSQGYEQYF. In nucleotides, the CDR3 is TGTGCCAGTAGTCAGGGTTACGAGCAGTACTTC.

V is TRBV27 and J is TRBJ1-1; unclear D gene. This CDR3 has 13 amino acids. Germline CDR1 MNHEY, CDR2 SMNVEV (reference sequence). The V end was cut by 3 bases, the J end by 3 bases, with 8 bases between. The CDR3 bases are TGTGCCAGCAGTTTGGTTAGGGACACTGAAGCTTTCTTT. Protein: CASSLVRDTEAFF.

This clone appeared a single time. CDR3 sequence reads: CATQGHINIQYF. In DNA, the CDR3 is TGTGCCACCCAGGGACACATAAACATTCAGTACTTC. This chain links TRBV19 with TRBJ2-4; perhaps TRBD1 as D (6 bases). Trimming pared 10 bases from V and 6 bases from J, leaving 13 bases between. CDR1 is LNHDA, CDR2 SQIVND, per germline (reference sequence). This CDR3 spans 12 amino acids.

Remarks on this clone: The same CDR3 arises from other DNA sequences in this sample as well. The chain couples TRBV7-9 to TRBJ2-3; D gene unclear. The CDR3 runs 10 residues. Trimming removed 1 base at V and 7 bases at J, with 0 bases between. Germline CDR1 and CDR2: SEHNR and FQNEAQ (reference sequence). The CDR3 DNA is TGTGCCAGCAGCTTAGATACGCAGTATTTT. Its protein is CASSLDTQYF. Based on the CDR3 plus reference TRBV7-9 and TRBJ2-3, the full variable domain is DTGVSQNPRHKITKRGQNVTFRCDPISEHNRLYWYRQTLGQGPEFLTYFQNEAQLEKSRLLSDRFSAERPKGSFSTLEIQRTEQGDSAMYLCASSLDTQYFGPGTRLTVL.

The chain combines TRBV18 with TRBJ1-3; a possible D gene is TRBD1 (6 bases). CDR3 length: 18 amino acids. V was trimmed by 3 bases and J by 0 bases, leaving 18 bases between them. In germline, CDR1 is KGHSH, CDR2 LQKENI. For the CDR3, the DNA is TGTGCCAGCTCACCTAGCGTAGGACAGCGCAACTCTGGAAACACCATATATTTT. Protein product: CASSPSVGQRNSGNTIYF.

This clone was detected only a few times. The J gene is TRBJ2-7, the V gene TRBV19, with 9 bases lining up with TRBD2. The germline V gene has CDR1 LNHDA and CDR2 SQIVND (reference sequence). The CDR3 extends over 14 amino acids. The V segment lost 4 bases and the J segment 7 bases; nucleotides outside the gene matches: 8. In DNA, the CDR3 is TGTGCCAGTAGTAAACCCGGGACTAGCAGTGAGCAGTACTTC. Its protein is CASSKPGTSSEQYF.

This chain joins TRBV7-9 and TRBJ2-1, with a weak D call TRBD1 (6 bases). The CDR3 sequence is 14 residues long. Per germline, CDR1 SEHNR and CDR2 FQNEAQ (reference sequence). Trimming took 6 bases from V and 3 from J, leaving 12 bases between them. CDR3 region: CASSPGARYNEQFF. DNA of the CDR3: TGTGCCAGCAGTCCAGGGGCACGCTACAATGAGCAGTTCTTC.

The rearrangement uses TRBV19 and TRBJ1-4, with 11 bases matching TRBD1. The length of the CDR3 is 17 residues. V dropped 4 bases and J dropped 8; count of bases not matched to a gene: 12. Germline V gene sequence: CDR1 LNHDA, CDR2 SQIVND (reference sequence). This CDR3 is CASSTGQGDWLREKLFF. The CDR3 bases are TGTGCCAGTAGTACGGGACAGGGGGATTGGCTGAGGGAAAAACTGTTTTTT.

The chain couples TRBV2 to TRBJ2-7, with 10 nucleotides matching TRBD1. The CDR3 length is 13 residues. V lost 11 bases and J lost 0; bases outside the gene matches: 4. Germline CDR1 and CDR2: SNHLY and FYNNEI. In DNA form, the CDR3 reads TGTGCCGGCCGACAGGGGGCCTCCTACGAGCAGTACTTC. Translating gives CAGRQGASYEQYF. Variable domain in full (rest from reference TRBV2 and TRBJ2-7): EPEVTQTPSHQVTQMGQEVILRCVPISNHLYFYWYRQILGQKVEFLVSFYNNEISEKSEIFDDQFSVERPDGSNFTLKIRSTKLEDSAMYFCAGRQGASYEQYFGPGTRLTVT.